This T cell receptor (beta chain) appears in the sequencing data of a study of blood T cell repertoires in COVID-19. Background on the study: Sites across the United States, Italy and Spain contributed samples from acute and convalescent COVID-19.

Profiling relied on immunoSEQ multiplex PCR, and the TCRdb table lists in-frame clones only, not all of them. The sample carries about 320,000 clones, more than 85% recorded once. J lost 5 bases, V lost 4 bases, and 8 bases had no gene match. The CDR3 runs 14 residues. In germline, CDR1 is SGHRS, CDR2 YFSETQ. Researchers sorted participants into cohorts using their self-reported clinical history. The J gene is TRBJ1-1, the V gene TRBV5-1; 7 bases match TRBD1. The receptor's source is a woman aged 25 to 39 who had been exposed to COVID-19. Sequenced input: PBMCs or T cells enriched from blood (not recorded which). The CDR3 reads CASSRQGGETEAFF. CDR3 DNA sequence: TGCGCCAGCAGCCGACAGGGAGGAGAGACTGAAGCTTTCTTT.